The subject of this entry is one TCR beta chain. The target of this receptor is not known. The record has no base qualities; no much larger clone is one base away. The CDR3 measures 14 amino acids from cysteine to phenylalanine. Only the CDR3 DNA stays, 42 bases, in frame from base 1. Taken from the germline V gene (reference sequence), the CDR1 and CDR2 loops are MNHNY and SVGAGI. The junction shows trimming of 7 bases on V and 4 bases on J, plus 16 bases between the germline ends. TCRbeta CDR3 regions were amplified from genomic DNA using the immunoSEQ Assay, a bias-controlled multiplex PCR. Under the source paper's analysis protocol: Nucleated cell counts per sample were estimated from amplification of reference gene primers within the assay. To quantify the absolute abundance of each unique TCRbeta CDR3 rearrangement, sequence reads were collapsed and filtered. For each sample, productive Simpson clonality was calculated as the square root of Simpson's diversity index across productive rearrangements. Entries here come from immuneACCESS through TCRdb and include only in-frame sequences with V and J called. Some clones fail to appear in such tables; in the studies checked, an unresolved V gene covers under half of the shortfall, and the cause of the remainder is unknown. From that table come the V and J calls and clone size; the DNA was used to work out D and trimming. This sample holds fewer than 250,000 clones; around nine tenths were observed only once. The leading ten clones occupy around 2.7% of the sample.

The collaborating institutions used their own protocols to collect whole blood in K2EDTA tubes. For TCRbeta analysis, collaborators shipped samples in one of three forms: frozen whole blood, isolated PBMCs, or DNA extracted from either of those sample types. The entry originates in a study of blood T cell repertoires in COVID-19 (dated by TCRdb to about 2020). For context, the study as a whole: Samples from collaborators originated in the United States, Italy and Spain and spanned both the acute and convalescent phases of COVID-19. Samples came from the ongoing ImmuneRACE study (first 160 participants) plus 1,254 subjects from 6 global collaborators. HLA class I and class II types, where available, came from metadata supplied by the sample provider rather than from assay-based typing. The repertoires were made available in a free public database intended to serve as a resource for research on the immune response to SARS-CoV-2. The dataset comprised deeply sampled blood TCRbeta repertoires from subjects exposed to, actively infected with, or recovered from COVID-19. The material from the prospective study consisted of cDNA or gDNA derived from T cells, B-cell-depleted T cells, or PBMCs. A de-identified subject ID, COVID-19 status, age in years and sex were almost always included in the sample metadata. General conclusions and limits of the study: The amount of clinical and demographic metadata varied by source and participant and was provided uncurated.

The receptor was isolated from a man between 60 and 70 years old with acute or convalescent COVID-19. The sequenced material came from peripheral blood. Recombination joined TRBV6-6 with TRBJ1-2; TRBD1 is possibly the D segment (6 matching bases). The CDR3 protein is CASTLDRTSYGYTF. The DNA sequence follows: TGTGCCAGCACACTCGACAGGACCTCCTATGGCTACACCTTC.